This T cell receptor beta chain appears in the sequencing data of a study of T cell responses to AZD1222 COVID-19 vaccine. The V and J ends lost 5 bases and 8 bases, in that order; junction bases with no gene match: 4. The CDR3 covers 12 residues. Germline values: CDR1 MNHNY, CDR2 SVGAGI (reference sequence). Assay: immunoSEQ multiplex PCR; the TCRdb copy retains only in-frame clones and omits some. The sample has over 60,000 clones; over 75% are singletons. This clone was found once. The gene calls are TRBV6-6 and TRBJ1-2; 8 bases line up with TRBD1. The sample was peripheral blood, taken on day 0 of AZD1222 vaccination. The sequence came from an adult in good health. This CDR3 is CASSGQGRGYTF. For the CDR3, the DNA is TGTGCCAGCAGTGGACAGGGCAGGGGCTACACCTTC.